Shown below are 10 T cell receptor beta chains from a single sample sequenced in a study of blood T cell repertoires in COVID-19. Sequenced by immunoSEQ multiplex PCR; TCRdb stores in-frame clones only, minus some. The sample records 40,000 to 60,000 clones, just over 85% being singletons. The sample consisted of peripheral blood. Receptor source: an elderly man with active COVID-19.

This sequence joins TRBV9 and TRBJ2-2; tentative D call: TRBD1 (6 bases). The ends were cut back, 7 bases at V and 4 bases at J, with 11 bases in the middle. CDR1 SGDLS and CDR2 YYNGEE come from the germline V gene. CDR3 size: 13 residues. This CDR3 reads CASSTGSTGELFF. CDR3 in DNA: TGTGCCAGCTCCACAGGGAGCACCGGGGAGCTGTTTTTT.

The chain employs TRBV18 and TRBJ2-3; 8 bases agree with TRBD2. Germline loops: CDR1 KGHSH, CDR2 LQKENI. With V trimmed by 5 bases and J by 1 base, 8 bases remained unmatched. The CDR3 length is 16 residues. The CDR3 protein is CASSNDGRDGTDTQYF. For the CDR3, the DNA is TGTGCCAGCTCAAATGACGGGAGGGACGGCACAGATACGCAGTATTTT.

CDR3 sequence reads: CASSLLGGASTDTQYF. In DNA, the CDR3 is TGTGCCAGCAGCTTACTCGGCGGGGCTAGCACAGATACGCAGTATTTT. The chain employs TRBV7-2 and TRBJ2-3, with D possibly matching TRBD2 (6 bases). The germline V gene has CDR1 SGHTA and CDR2 FQGNSA. The length of the CDR3 is 16 residues. Trimming took 2 bases from V and 0 from J, leaving 12 bases between them.

The chain carries TRBV4-1 and TRBJ1-6; 7 nucleotides align to TRBD1. With 3 bases clipped from V and 7 bases from J, the junction kept 6 bases outside the gene matches. The CDR3 covers 15 residues. Per germline, CDR1 MGHRA and CDR2 YSYEKL. CDR3 residues: CASSQYGQANSPLHF. The CDR3, as DNA: TGCGCCAGCAGCCAGTATGGACAGGCGAATTCACCCCTCCACTTT.

The chain recombines TRBV19 with TRBJ1-5, with no clear D. Germline loops: CDR1 LNHDA, CDR2 SQIVND (reference sequence). The V end lost 6 bases, the J end lost 7 bases, and 19 bases lay between the germline ends. The CDR3 has 15 amino acids. CDR3 sequence: CASRSAGLAEQPQHF. As DNA, the CDR3 is TGTGCCAGTAGATCAGCCGGGTTGGCGGAACAGCCCCAGCATTTT.

Only a few counts were recorded for this clone. V gene TRBV10-1 combines with J gene TRBJ2-7; D ambiguous. The CDR3 covers 13 residues. Germline CDR1 reads WNHNN; CDR2 reads SYGVQD (reference sequence). The V gene lost 0 bases and the J gene lost 0 bases, with 3 bases spanning the gap. The CDR3 is CASSESVSYEQYF. The DNA for the CDR3 is TGCGCCAGCAGTGAGTCCGTCTCCTACGAGCAGTACTTC.

V gene TRBV9 combines with J gene TRBJ2-7; 12 nucleotides align to TRBD1. Germline V CDR1 and CDR2: SGDLS, YYNGEE. With V trimmed by 1 base and J by 2 bases, 1 base remained unmatched. The CDR3 covers 15 residues. DNA for the CDR3: TGTGCCAGCAGCGTATGGGACAGGGGGCCCTACGAGCAGTACTTC. It codes for CASSVWDRGPYEQYF.

V usage is TRBV5-8 and J usage is TRBJ2-7, with a possible D match to TRBD2 (7 bases). V lost 4 bases, J lost 0 bases, and 17 bases lay in between. Germline CDR1 reads SGHTS; CDR2 reads YDEGEE. The CDR3 is made up of 16 amino acids. CDR3 coding DNA: TGTGCCAGCAGCCCCCCTGGGGGGGGCAGCTCCTACGAGCAGTACTTC. Protein sequence: CASSPPGGGSSYEQYF.

The gene calls are TRBV18 and TRBJ2-7, with 9 bases lining up with TRBD1. The CDR3 contains 15 residues. The V gene end was trimmed by 0 bases and the J gene end by 3 bases; junction bases not matched to a gene: 3. Germline lookup yields CDR1 KGHSH and CDR2 LQKENI. The CDR3: CASSPPGQGGYEQYF. CDR3 nucleotide sequence: TGTGCCAGCTCACCACCGGGACAGGGAGGCTACGAGCAGTACTTC.

In regard to this clone: Other DNA sequences in the same sample also yield this CDR3. The gene calls are TRBV11-3 and TRBJ2-7; 8 bases map to TRBD1. V lost 5 bases, J lost 4 bases, and 7 bases stayed unmatched. This CDR3 is built from 14 residues. CDR1 and CDR2 from the germline V gene are SGHNT and YENEEA. CDR3 coding DNA: TGTGCCAGCAGCCCGGGACAGGAGCCTTACGAGCAGTACTTC. Its protein is CASSPGQEPYEQYF.